Presented here are 14 T cell receptor beta chains from one specimen sequenced in a study of T cell responses to AZD1222 COVID-19 vaccine. TCRdb's copy holds only in-frame clones and misses some; the assay was immunoSEQ multiplex PCR. The profile shows more than 60,000 clones, roughly 87% of them singletons. The sequencing here drew on peripheral blood, taken on day 0 of AZD1222 vaccination. These receptors originate from an adult in good health.

This clone was observed once. This chain joins TRBV18 and TRBJ1-1; weak D call: TRBD1 (6 bases). The V end was cut by 0 bases, the J end by 9 bases, with 14 bases between. In germline, CDR1 is KGHSH, CDR2 LQKENI. This CDR3 has 14 amino acids. CDR3: CASSPPGGHSQAFF. The CDR3 region has the DNA TGTGCCAGCTCACCACCCGGGGGGCATTCCCAAGCTTTCTTT. The whole variable domain, remainder taken from reference TRBV18 and TRBJ1-1, is NAGVMQNPRHLVRRRGQEARLRCSPMKGHSHVYWYRQLPEEGLKFMVYLQKENIIDESGMPKERFSAEFPKEGPSILRIQQVVRGDSAAYFCASSPPGGHSQAFFGQGTRLTVV.

V is TRBV4-3 and J is TRBJ2-3; D is unclear. V gave up 0 bases and J gave up 2 bases, with 6 bases separating them. The germline gives CDR1 LGHNA, CDR2 YSLEER. The CDR3 extends over 14 amino acids. CDR3 DNA sequence: TGCGCCAGCAGCCAAGATTACAACACAGATACGCAGTATTTT. Its protein product is CASSQDYNTDTQYF.

This clone was seen a single time. This chain connects TRBV24-1 to TRBJ2-2; 9 nucleotides align to TRBD1. With 4 bases clipped from V and 1 base from J, the junction kept 3 bases outside the gene matches. The length of the CDR3 is 16 residues. Per germline, CDR1 KGHDR and CDR2 SFDVKD. The CDR3: CATSDPGQGNTGELFF. CDR3 bases: TGTGCCACCAGTGACCCGGGACAGGGGAACACCGGGGAGCTGTTTTTT.

The chain carries TRBV3-1 (or the pseudogene TRBV3-2) and TRBJ1-1; D might be TRBD1 (6 bases). Looked up from germline, CDR1 is LGHDT and CDR2 is YNNKEL (reference sequence). V gave up 0 bases and J gave up 4 bases, with 12 bases separating them. The CDR3 extends over 15 amino acids. CDR3 DNA: TGTGCCAGCAGCCAAGATGGGGGCGGACCCACTGAAGCTTTCTTT. Translation gives CASSQDGGGPTEAFF.

There are a few counts of this clone. The rearrangement uses TRBV28 and TRBJ2-2; D is unclear. The CDR3 has 16 amino acids. CDR1 is MDHEN, CDR2 SYDVKM, per germline. V was shortened by 6 bases and J by 1 base, with 15 bases between the two germline ends. Here the CDR3 DNA reads TGTGCCAGCAGAGGTGGGCAGAGAATGAACACCGGGGAGCTGTTTTTT. This gives the protein CASRGGQRMNTGELFF.

The chain has TRBV7-9 and TRBJ2-2; 9 nucleotides line up with TRBD1. Trimming cost V 5 bases and J 7 bases; bases outside gene matches: 17. Germline CDR1 reads SEHNR; CDR2 reads FQNEAQ (reference sequence). The CDR3 is 18 residues long. The CDR3 sequence: CASSPGRDREPLVGELFF. The CDR3 DNA reads as TGTGCCAGCAGCCCAGGAAGGGACAGGGAGCCGCTCGTCGGGGAGCTGTTTTTT.

This clone was observed a single time. J is TRBJ2-7 and V is TRBV7-2; D could derive from TRBD1 or TRBD2 (6 bases each). The CDR3 length is 18 residues. The V end lost 2 bases, the J end lost 7 bases, and 27 bases lay between the germline ends. Germline V gene sequence: CDR1 SGHTA, CDR2 FQGNSA. The CDR3 DNA is TGTGCCAGCAGCTTATCGGGGACACCAACTAGCCACCTAGGTGAGCAGTACTTC. Protein product: CASSLSGTPTSHLGEQYF.

This clone has a single count. This chain connects TRBV6-5 to TRBJ2-7, with TRBD2 as a possible D gene (6 bases). The germline CDR1 and CDR2 sequences are MNHEY and SVGAGI. The germline V and J ends were trimmed by 5 bases and 3 bases, with 14 bases remaining between them. This CDR3 is 14 amino acids long. Here the CDR3 DNA reads TGTGCCAGCAGTAGCCCGGGACTCATCTACGAGCAGTACTTC. As protein: CASSSPGLIYEQYF.

This sequence joins TRBV6-5 and TRBJ1-1; D remains ambiguous. The V gene's germline CDR1 is MNHEY and CDR2 SVGAGI. V was pared by 0 bases and J by 6 bases, with 11 bases between. The CDR3 consists of 14 residues. CDR3 DNA sequence: TGTGCCAGCAGTTACTCGCTGCGGATCGCTGAAGCTTTCTTT. It is translated as CASSYSLRIAEAFF.

The chain combines TRBV3-1 (or the pseudogene TRBV3-2) with TRBJ1-2; D gene unclear. The V end was cut by 5 bases, the J end by 0 bases, with 10 bases between. Germline CDR1 and CDR2: LGHDT and YNNKEL (reference sequence). This CDR3 has 14 amino acids. The CDR3 sequence: CASSATISNYGYTF. For the CDR3, the DNA is TGTGCCAGCAGCGCAACCATTTCTAACTATGGCTACACCTTC.

About this clone itself: The same CDR3 is also encoded by other DNA sequences in this sample. CDR3 region: CASSIGSNNEQFF. In DNA form, the CDR3 reads TGTGCCAGTAGTATAGGGTCAAACAATGAGCAGTTCTTC. This chain uses TRBV19 with TRBJ2-1; D call uncertain. Germline V gene lookup returns CDR1 LNHDA and CDR2 SQIVND (reference sequence). The ends were cut back, 1 base at V and 5 bases at J, with 6 bases in the middle. The CDR3 runs 13 residues.

The V gene is TRBV10-3, the J gene TRBJ2-1; 10 nucleotides match TRBD2. The CDR3 consists of 15 residues. Germline trimming cut 2 bases from V and 4 bases from J; bases unmatched to any gene: 2. Germline V gene data show CDR1 as ENHRY and CDR2 as SYGVKD. The CDR3, as DNA: TGTGCCATCAGTGAGGGACTAGCGGCGTACAATGAGCAGTTCTTC. Protein product: CAISEGLAAYNEQFF.

About this clone itself: Other DNA sequences in this sample translate to the same CDR3. The rearrangement uses TRBV18 and TRBJ1-5, with D possibly TRBD1 on 5 matching bases. CDR3 length: 13 residues. The germline gives CDR1 KGHSH, CDR2 LQKENI. The germline V and J ends were trimmed by 3 bases and 5 bases, with 8 bases remaining between them. The CDR3 sequence is CASSPGGDQPQHF. In DNA form, the CDR3 reads TGTGCCAGCTCACCGGGAGGGGATCAGCCCCAGCATTTT.

The CDR3 region is CASSLGMWDRVGNVQFF. The CDR3, as DNA: TGTGCCAGCAGCTTGGGTATGTGGGACAGGGTTGGAAATGTACAGTTCTTC. The gene calls are TRBV5-6 and TRBJ2-1, with TRBD1 matching over 9 bases. The V gene's germline CDR1 is SGHDT and CDR2 YYEEEE. The J segment lost 13 bases and the V segment lost 0 bases, leaving 17 bases of the junction unmatched. This CDR3 comprises 17 residues.